This TCR beta chain was captured by sequencing in a study of shared clonotypes between healthy human individuals. Study-wide context: CD4 naive and CD4 memory each took three plates per donor, while CD8 naive took two and CD8 memory one.

Germline CDR1 and CDR2: SEHNR and FQNEAQ (reference sequence). This CDR3 region has 16 residues. Trimming removed 5 bases at V and 4 bases at J, with 20 bases between. Source study methods: Junction-only sequences produced by ImmunoSEQ had no quality scores, so filtering differed. Sequencing was performed with immunoSEQ multiplex PCR; in TCRdb, only in-frame clones are kept and a portion is missing. The D gene and trimming were derived from the DNA, and the V and J assignments and clone size from that table. The sample has about 2.1 million clones, more than 85% seen once; the top ten hold 1.5% to 2%. Terminally differentiated effector memory CD45RA+ cells were left out of the naive CD8 fraction, which was CD45RO-negative and positively selected for CCR7. Recent acute infections and vaccinations were absent in the healthy HIV-negative adult donors.

The clonotype was recovered from a man aged 18 to 30 in good health. Some clones in this sample may be carry-over from other donors' samples. V is TRBV7-9 and J is TRBJ2-5, with D tentatively TRBD1 or TRBD2 (7 bases each). Material for sequencing was naive CD8+ T cells from PBMCs. Written as DNA, the CDR3 is TGTGCCAGCAGCCATAGGGGGAGGGGGCGAGGAGAGACCCAGTACTTC. Translating gives CASSHRGRGRGETQYF. Full variable domain (missing parts from reference TRBV7-9 and TRBJ2-5): DTGVSQNPRHKITKRGQNVTFRCDPISEHNRLYWYRQTLGQGPEFLTYFQNEAQLEKSRLLSDRFSAERPKGSFSTLEIQRTEQGDSAMYLCASSHRGRGRGETQYFGPGTRLLVL.